This entry lists 3 T cell receptor beta chains sequenced from one sample in a study of cytomegalovirus exposure and HLA in healthy donors. The PCR was carried out with 60 Vbeta primers and 13 Jbeta primers. Here immunoSEQ multiplex PCR was the method, and the copy in TCRdb shows in-frame clones only, minus some. The sample records some 200,000 clones, more than 65% being singletons. The sequenced sample consisted of PBMCs. These TCRs come from a man aged 45-65 years in good health and CMV-seronegative.

Comments on this clone: The conserved final phenylalanine or tryptophan is absent from the CDR3, which likely points to a read error. It is unclear where the CDR3 begins or ends on the DNA, so no DNA is shown, and the CDR3 is as TCRdb lists it. V gene TRBV11-1 combines with J gene TRBJ2-7; the D segment call TRBD1 is taken from the table without a DNA check. Inclusive of both ends, the CDR3 amounts to 12 amino acids. CDR1 is SGHAT and CDR2 is FQDESV in the germline V gene (reference sequence). The chain's CDR3 is CASSLDGTGWAL.

V and J are TRBV7-9 and TRBJ2-7; TRBD1 agrees at 7 bases. V trimming: 5 bases; J trimming: 5 bases; junction bases outside the gene matches: 12. This CDR3 region has 15 residues. Germline V gene lookup returns CDR1 SEHNR and CDR2 FQNEAQ (reference sequence). The CDR3 spells CASSQDDRVSHEQYF. CDR3 coding DNA: TGTGCCAGCAGCCAAGATGACAGGGTTTCCCACGAGCAGTACTTC.

The table lists this clone with a few counts. This chain links TRBV29-1 with TRBJ2-3; 9 bases line up with TRBD2. The CDR3 runs 18 residues. The V gene end was trimmed by 7 bases and the J gene end by 2 bases; junction bases not matched to a gene: 19. Germline-derived CDR1 and CDR2 are SQVTM and ANQGSEA. CDR3 loop: CSAPVQRGAIGPTDTQYF. The CDR3 DNA follows: TGCAGCGCTCCCGTCCAGCGGGGGGCCATAGGGCCCACAGATACGCAGTATTTT.